This is a list of T cell receptor beta chains from one sample in a study of identical twins. TCRdb reanalysed the 5' RACE reads using MiXCR and keeps one entry per CDR3 protein. The table has about 810,000 distinct CDR3 sequences, approximately 13% seen once. These data also formed part of another study, on yellow fever vaccine responses in identical twins.

The specimen was PBMCs. Receptor source: a woman aged 18-35 years in good health. CDR3s include the opening cysteine and the closing phenylalanine or tryptophan. The D gene is left open where the match is weak. A clone size is listed for some rows: how often the clone was seen (once, few, many), or a class if it is expanded.

>TRBV11-2|TRBJ2-2|few|.
CASSLESAGAGELFF
TGTGCCAGCAGCTTAGAATCCGCAGGTGCCGGGGAGCTGTTTTTT
>TRBV6-1|TRBJ2-7|.|.
CASSRGGGAAYEQYF
TGTGCCAGCAGCCGCGGTGGGGGGGCGGCCTACGAGCAGTACTTC
>TRBV29-1|TRBJ2-5|many|TRBD1
CSVEYRDRGQETQYF
TGCAGCGTTGAATACCGGGACAGGGGCCAAGAGACCCAGTACTTC
>TRBV12-3/TRBV12-4|TRBJ2-1|.|TRBD2
CASTRLAEYNEQFF
TGTGCCAGCACCAGACTAGCGGAATACAATGAGCAGTTCTTC
>TRBV28|TRBJ2-6|.|TRBD2
CASSLFRTSGASGANVLTF
TGTGCCAGCAGTTTATTCCGGACTAGCGGAGCTTCTGGGGCCAACGTCCTGACTTTC
>TRBV12-3/TRBV12-4|TRBJ2-3|.|.
CASSLLSAALATDTQYF
TGTGCCAGCAGTTTACTTTCGGCAGCCCTCGCCACAGATACGCAGTATTTT
>TRBV28|TRBJ2-1|.|TRBD2
CASSLGLAGRVFSYNEQFF
TGTGCCAGCAGTTTAGGGCTAGCGGGAAGAGTATTCTCCTACAATGAGCAGTTCTTC
>TRBV25-1|TRBJ2-5|.|.
CASSGLSATQYF
TGTGCCAGCAGCGGTCTCTCGGCGACCCAGTACTTC
>TRBV3-1|TRBJ2-1|few|TRBD2
CASSLYSPGLKYNEQFF
TGTGCCAGCAGCCTATACTCCCCGGGACTAAAATACAATGAGCAGTTCTTC
>TRBV12-3/TRBV12-4|TRBJ2-1|few|TRBD2
CASDTSGGYNEQFF
TGTGCCAGCGATACTAGCGGGGGATACAATGAGCAGTTCTTC